This passage covers 22 T cell receptor beta chains from one sample sequenced in a study of human T cells and chemical hapten exposure. Time point denoted: patch test 1, 2 weeks after DPC sensitization. Treatment noted: therapeutic diphenylcyclopropenone sensitization with weekly scalp DPC. TCRdb redid the calling of the RACE reads with MiXCR, one entry per CDR3 protein. The sample comprises some 77,000 distinct CDR3 sequences, 10% of which are singletons, and under 1.5% rests with the top ten. Sequences were derived from whole blood, sampled in connection with sensitization to the hapten diphenylcyclopropenone (DPC). These TCRs come from a woman aged 45-60 years with alopecia areata. Some clones in this sample may be carry-over from other donors' samples.

This chain uses TRBV5-6 with TRBJ1-1, with 7 bases matching TRBD1. The CDR3 has 14 residues. V lost 3 bases to trimming and J lost 1 base; unmatched junction nucleotides: 3. CDR1 and CDR2 from the germline V gene are SGHDT and YYEEEE. The CDR3 DNA follows: TGTGCCAGCAGCTCGGGACAGCCGAACACTGAAGCTTTCTTT. Its protein product is CASSSGQPNTEAFF.

This chain uses TRBV4-3 with TRBJ1-2, with TRBD1 as a possible D gene (5 bases). The CDR3 runs to 15 residues. V lost 0 bases to trimming and J lost 2 bases, with 10 bases between them. Germline V gene sequence: CDR1 LGHNA, CDR2 YSLEER. CDR3: CASSQEPGSNYGYTF. The DNA of the CDR3 is TGCGCCAGCAGCCAAGAACCAGGGTCCAACTATGGCTACACCTTC.

About this clonotype: This CDR3 is missing its conserved last phenylalanine or tryptophan, likely due to a read error. It is unclear where the CDR3 begins or ends on the DNA, so no DNA is shown, and the CDR3 is as TCRdb lists it. V and J are TRBV5-4 and TRBJ2-7; the D call in the table, TRBD2, was not verified against the DNA. 16 amino acids form the CDR3, both terminal residues included. CDR1 and CDR2 from the germline V gene are SGHNT and YYREEE (reference sequence). The CDR3 reads CASSQWTGPLAGGPLG.

The chain couples TRBV2 to TRBJ1-1; 8 bases line up with TRBD1. The trim removed 8 bases at V and 3 bases at J, leaving 2 bases unmatched. The CDR3 is 12 residues long. Germline loops: CDR1 SNHLY, CDR2 FYNNEI. DNA of the CDR3: TGTGCCAGCCAGGGGGCTTACACTGAAGCTTTCTTT. Encoded protein: CASQGAYTEAFF.

This chain connects TRBV5-1 to TRBJ2-3, with D hard to call. The CDR3 length is 14 residues. In germline, CDR1 is SGHRS, CDR2 YFSETQ. V lost 0 bases, J lost 4 bases, and 9 bases lay in between. CDR3 bases: TGCGCCAGCAGCTTGGCCTCCAGCGCAGATACGCAGTATTTT. Residues: CASSLASSADTQYF.

This clonotype was picked up many times. The chain couples TRBV20-1 to TRBJ2-7; D is unresolved. V lost 0 bases and J lost 0, with 15 bases in between. The germline V gene has CDR1 DFQATT and CDR2 SNEGSKA (reference sequence). The length of the CDR3 is 16 residues. The CDR3: CSARDQNLASSYEQYF. CDR3 bases: TGCAGTGCTAGAGATCAAAACTTGGCCAGCTCCTACGAGCAGTACTTC.

This clonotype has a handful of counts. One end of the junction is discordant with germline, which a read error may explain. The chain couples TRBV6-2 or TRBV6-3 to TRBJ2-7, with D uncertain. Germline CDR1 is MNHEY and CDR2 is SVGEGT. The CDR3 covers 8 residues. CDR3 loop: CASSYPSF. DNA for the CDR3: TGTGCCAGCAGTTACCCCAGCTTC.

This clonotype was observed at least ten times. The chain couples TRBV14 to TRBJ2-5; D gene ambiguous. Germline assignment: CDR1 SGHDN and CDR2 FVKESK. V gave up 4 bases and J gave up 1 base, with 7 bases separating them. CDR3 length: 13 amino acids. CDR3 sequence reads: CASSRQVQETQYF. DNA of the CDR3: TGTGCCAGCAGCCGCCAGGTCCAAGAGACCCAGTACTTC. The whole variable domain, filled in from reference TRBV14 and TRBJ2-5, reads EAGVTQFPSHSVIEKGQTVTLRCDPISGHDNLYWYRRVMGKEIKFLLHFVKESKQDESGMPNNRFLAERTGGTYSTLKVQPAELEDSGVYFCASSRQVQETQYFGPGTRLLVL.

This clonotype was seen a few times. This chain links TRBV3-1 with TRBJ1-6; TRBD1 aligns across 8 bases. Per germline, CDR1 LGHDT and CDR2 YNNKEL (reference sequence). The J segment lost 7 bases and the V segment lost 1 base, leaving 0 bases of the junction unmatched. There are 14 residues in the CDR3. For the CDR3, the DNA is TGTGCCAGCAGCCAAGGACAGGGGAATTCACCCCTCCACTTT. Translated: CASSQGQGNSPLHF.

At least ten counts were recorded for this clonotype. This chain uses TRBV21-1 with TRBJ2-2; the table's D call TRBD2 went unverified against the DNA. TRBV21-1 is annotated as a pseudogene. The CDR3 is 17 residues long. The CDR3 DNA sequence: TGTGCCAGCAGCAAAGCGCGTAGCGGGATCTGTACCGGGGAGCTGTTTTTT. It codes for CASSKARSGICTGELFF.

This clonotype was recorded at least ten times. The gene calls are TRBV6-2 or TRBV6-3 and TRBJ2-2; possibly TRBD2 for D (6 bases). The ends were cut back, 0 bases at V and 3 bases at J, with 8 bases in the middle. CDR1 and CDR2 from the germline V gene are MNHEY and SVGEGT. The length of the CDR3 is 15 residues. The CDR3 coding sequence is TGTGCCAGCAGTTACTCGGAGGGAGACACCGGGGAGCTGTTTTTT. Residues: CASSYSEGDTGELFF.

As for this clonotype: A read error may account for a junction end that differs from germline. V gene TRBV12-3 or TRBV12-4 combines with J gene TRBJ2-3; TRBD1 or TRBD2 may be the D gene (5 bases each). The CDR3 is 13 residues long. CDR3 sequence reads: CASSLGGGDMQYF. The CDR3 DNA is TGTGCCAGCAGTTTAGGTGGGGGAGATATGCAGTATTTT.

This clonotype was recorded a few times. The chain is built from TRBV28 and TRBJ1-4, with no clear D. The CDR3 runs 14 residues. V was trimmed by 6 bases and J by 0 bases, leaving 8 bases between them. Germline V gene data show CDR1 as MDHEN and CDR2 as SYDVKM. CDR3 nucleotide sequence: TGTGCCAGCAGCCTCCCAGCAACTAATGAAAAACTGTTTTTT. Its translation: CASSLPATNEKLFF.

This chain joins TRBV11-2 and TRBJ2-7; no reliable D call. V was trimmed by 4 bases and J by 0 bases, leaving 16 bases between them. The CDR3 extends over 16 amino acids. The germline CDR1 and CDR2 sequences are SGHAT and FQNNGV. CDR3 sequence: CASSSTIAVGSYEQYF. The CDR3 DNA follows: TGTGCCAGCAGCTCCACGATTGCGGTGGGCTCCTACGAGCAGTACTTC.

The V gene is TRBV6-4, the J gene TRBJ2-3; the D gene is possibly TRBD1 (6 bases). Germline CDR1 reads MRHNA; CDR2 reads SNTAGT. V was cut by 2 bases and J by 0 bases, with 6 bases left in between. The CDR3 loop spans 14 amino acids. CDR3 sequence (DNA): TGTGCCAGCAGTGACAGGGGGAGCACAGATACGCAGTATTTT. This encodes CASSDRGSTDTQYF.

This clonotype was recorded many times. This chain links TRBV27 with TRBJ1-4; possible D gene TRBD1, 5 bases. This CDR3 contains 14 residues. Germline CDR1 MNHEY, CDR2 SMNVEV (reference sequence). V was clipped by 3 bases and J by 6 bases, with 11 bases between them. CDR3 in DNA: TGTGCCAGCAGTTTGCTCAGGGCGGATGAAAAACTGTTTTTT. This translates into CASSLLRADEKLFF.

This clonotype was seen repeatedly, ten times or more. The chain combines TRBV9 with TRBJ2-7; TRBD2 aligns across 7 bases. CDR1 is SGDLS and CDR2 is YYNGEE in the germline V gene. The CDR3 spans 14 residues. V lost 4 bases to trimming and J lost 3 bases; unmatched junction nucleotides: 7. The CDR3 nucleotides are TGTGCCAGCAGCCCGACGGGAGGCCTCTACGAGCAGTACTTC. This sequence encodes CASSPTGGLYEQYF.

J is TRBJ2-7 and V is TRBV19; the match to TRBD1 covers 9 bases. Germline CDR1 reads LNHDA; CDR2 reads SQIVND (reference sequence). After removal of 7 bases from V and 1 base from J, the junction contained 5 bases not matched to a gene. The CDR3 consists of 14 residues. CDR3 DNA: TGTGCCAGTAAGGCGGACAGGGGTTCCTACGAGCAGTACTTC. Its translation: CASKADRGSYEQYF.

This clonotype was found a few times. The V call is TRBV6-5, the J call TRBJ2-1, with D possibly matching TRBD1 (7 bases). V lost 6 bases, J lost 2 bases, and 14 bases lay in between. Germline V gene lookup returns CDR1 MNHEY and CDR2 SVGAGI. The CDR3 loop spans 15 amino acids. CDR3 region: CASSPPGGPYNEQFF. In DNA, the CDR3 is TGTGCCAGCAGCCCCCCAGGGGGGCCCTACAATGAGCAGTTCTTC.

This clonotype showed up just a few times. The J gene is TRBJ2-2, the V gene TRBV7-3, with D uncertain. The CDR3 is 13 amino acids. The ends were cut back, 5 bases at V and 2 bases at J, with 6 bases in the middle. Per germline, CDR1 SGHTA and CDR2 FQGTGA. CDR3 sequence: CASSLHNTGELFF. The CDR3 coding sequence is TGTGCCAGCAGCCTACACAACACCGGGGAGCTGTTTTTT.

The V and J genes are TRBV29-1 and TRBJ2-7, with D perhaps matching TRBD2 (5 bases). The CDR3 extends over 13 amino acids. Trimming shortened V by 6 bases and J by 3 bases, and 15 bases separated the two germline ends. CDR1 is SQVTM and CDR2 is ANQGSEA in the germline V gene. In DNA form, the CDR3 reads TGCAGCGTCGCAAATCTAGCTGACTACGAGCAGTACTTC. Translating it yields CSVANLADYEQYF.

This clonotype was seen a handful of times. This rearrangement joins TRBV2 to TRBJ2-1; tentatively, D is TRBD1 (6 bases). V lost 6 bases to trimming and J lost 6 bases, with 15 bases between them. Per the germline V gene, CDR1 is SNHLY and CDR2 is FYNNEI. This CDR3 is built from 14 residues. The CDR3 here is CASRAGAPSNEQFF. CDR3 nucleotide sequence: TGTGCCAGCAGGGCAGGGGCCCCCTCCAATGAGCAGTTCTTC.